The clone carrying this T cell receptor beta chain was counted a few times. This CDR3 spans 14 amino acids. Germline V gene lookup returns CDR1 GTSNPN and CDR2 SVGIG (reference sequence). The V gene end was trimmed by 8 bases and the J gene end by 5 bases; junction bases not matched to a gene: 15. This sample is part of a study of control samples from healthy donors and cancer patients. Data came from immunoSEQ multiplex PCR; TCRdb stores just in-frame clones and leaves some out. The table includes about 80,000 clones, 89% detected once. The chain combines TRBV30 with TRBJ2-7; TRBD1 aligns across 7 bases. Sequenced sample: blood. This receptor was identified in a man in his fifties in good health. In DNA form, the CDR3 reads TGTGCCCTCTACACGAGACAGGGAGTCAACGAGCAGTACTTC. Its protein is CALYTRQGVNEQYF.